Reported below is one T cell receptor (beta chain). This same CDR3 is encoded by further DNA sequences in the sample. The data were obtained in a study of control samples from healthy donors and cancer patients. Losses at the gene ends were 2 bases for V and 2 bases for J; bases not matched to a gene: 2. Per the germline V gene, CDR1 is SGHTA and CDR2 is FQGNSA. The CDR3 is 14 amino acids. Sequencing was performed with immunoSEQ multiplex PCR; in TCRdb, only in-frame clones are kept and a portion is missing. The table records almost 85,000 clones, 84% of them present only once. This clonotype was obtained from a man in his 60s with head and neck cancer. The rearrangement links TRBV7-2 to TRBJ2-7; TRBD1 matches 8 bases. Sequencing used PBMCs. Here the CDR3 reads CASSLSGGAYEQYF. For the CDR3, the DNA is TGTGCCAGCAGCTTATCAGGGGGCGCCTACGAGCAGTACTTC.